This passage covers 32 T cell receptor beta chains from one sample sequenced in a study of T-cell reconstitution after alpha-beta-depleted transplantation in children. Preparation of the TCRbeta library was carried out with unique molecular identifiers. TCRdb used MiXCR to reprocess the PCR reads, holding one entry per CDR3 protein. The table has about 490,000 distinct CDR3 sequences, about 10% seen once; the top ten hold about 2%. The sample was PBMCs, taken before TCRalphabeta/CD19-depleted stem cell transplant. These receptors were obtained from a child younger than 10 with inherited bone marrow failure, due to receive a stem cell transplant.

This clonotype occurred many times. DNA for the CDR3: TGTGCCAGCAGCGTCTCCCGGGACAGGGGTTACAACTATGGCTACACCTTC. Encoded protein: CASSVSRDRGYNYGYTF. The rearrangement uses TRBV7-9 and TRBJ1-2, with 10 bases that match TRBD1. The CDR3 loop spans 17 amino acids. Trimming took 5 bases from V and 2 from J; bases not matched to a gene: 11. Germline CDR1 SEHNR, CDR2 FQNEAQ (reference sequence).

The sample holds many counts of this clonotype. V and J are TRBV28 and TRBJ2-2, with unresolved D. Germline V gene sequence: CDR1 MDHEN, CDR2 SYDVKM. Between the trimmed V and J ends, which lost 6 bases and 6 bases, there was a span of 11 bases. The CDR3 covers 13 residues. CDR3 in DNA: TGTGCCAGCAGAGTAGGTGGTGCCGGGGAGCTGTTTTTT. Translating it yields CASRVGGAGELFF. Full variable domain (missing parts from reference TRBV28 and TRBJ2-2): DVKVTQSSRYLVKRTGEKVFLECVQDMDHENMFWYRQDPGLGLRLIYFSYDVKMKEKGDIPEGYSVSREKKERFSLILESASTNQTSMYLCASRVGGAGELFFGEGSRLTVL.

V is TRBV20-1 and J is TRBJ2-2; 8 positions match TRBD2. Trimming at V came to 1 base and at J to 5 bases, leaving 0 bases not matched to a gene. The length of the CDR3 is 13 residues. The germline V gene encodes CDR1 DFQATT and CDR2 SNEGSKA (reference sequence). CDR3 nucleotide sequence: TGCAGTGCTAGAGCTAGCGGGACCGGGGAGCTGTTTTTT. Its protein is CSARASGTGELFF.

The table lists this clonotype with many counts. V gene TRBV28 combines with J gene TRBJ2-1; TRBD1 might be the D (5 bases). The CDR3 runs 14 residues. The germline V gene has CDR1 MDHEN and CDR2 SYDVKM. Trimming left V 2 bases short and J 8 bases short, with 13 bases between. This CDR3 reads CASSLGPRVDEQFF. DNA for the CDR3: TGTGCCAGCAGTTTAGGGCCCAGGGTTGATGAGCAGTTCTTC. Combining the CDR3 with reference TRBV28 and TRBJ2-1 gives the whole variable domain DVKVTQSSRYLVKRTGEKVFLECVQDMDHENMFWYRQDPGLGLRLIYFSYDVKMKEKGDIPEGYSVSREKKERFSLILESASTNQTSMYLCASSLGPRVDEQFFGPGTRLTVL.

This clonotype was detected ten times or more. V and J are TRBV28 and TRBJ1-5, with 7 positions matching TRBD1. The V and J ends lost 6 bases and 2 bases, in that order; junction bases with no gene match: 7. Germline V gene sequence: CDR1 MDHEN, CDR2 SYDVKM. There are 15 residues in the CDR3. CDR3: CASSETGFRNQPQHF. The CDR3 DNA is TGTGCCAGCAGCGAGACAGGGTTTCGCAATCAGCCCCAGCATTTT.

Many counts were recorded for this clonotype. V gene TRBV12-3 or TRBV12-4 combines with J gene TRBJ2-7; 8 bases are shared with TRBD2. After removal of 1 base from V and 2 bases from J, the junction contained 13 bases not matched to a gene. This CDR3 comprises 18 residues. CDR3 coding DNA: TGTGCCAGCAGTTTAGGGACCCTAGCGGGTAGTTCTCCCTACGAGCAGTACTTC. Residues: CASSLGTLAGSSPYEQYF.

This clonotype was seen ten or more times. The chain combines TRBV7-9 with TRBJ2-1, with a possible D match to TRBD1 (5 bases). V lost 3 bases and J 9 bases, leaving 12 bases between the germline ends. CDR3 size: 13 residues. Per germline, CDR1 SEHNR and CDR2 FQNEAQ (reference sequence). CDR3 loop: CASSFERGSEQFF. The CDR3 DNA follows: TGTGCCAGCAGCTTCGAAAGGGGAAGTGAGCAGTTCTTC.

The sample holds many counts of this clonotype. V usage is TRBV12-3 or TRBV12-4 and J usage is TRBJ1-5, with a tentative D call TRBD1 (6 bases). This CDR3 has 15 residues. V was shortened by 0 bases and J by 4 bases, with 10 bases between the two germline ends. The CDR3 bases are TGTGCCAGCAGTTTAGCAGGGGGTAGGAATCAGCCCCAGCATTTT. Encoded protein: CASSLAGGRNQPQHF.

This clonotype was observed at least ten times. The CDR3 nucleotides are TGTGCCAGCTCACCACCGTCGTCTGGGTCAGATACGCAGTATTTT. The encoded protein is CASSPPSSGSDTQYF. The genes are TRBV18 and TRBJ2-3; D not resolved. The CDR3 length is 15 residues. CDR1 is KGHSH, CDR2 LQKENI, per germline. Trimming stripped 0 bases from V and 4 bases from J, with 11 bases between.

With regard to this clonotype: This could be a read error, since a much larger clone is one nucleotide away. The J gene is TRBJ2-3, the V gene TRBV4-3; D gene unclear. Trimming removed 0 bases from V and 8 bases from J, with 24 bases in between. Germline CDR1 LGHNA, CDR2 YSLEER. The length of the CDR3 is 18 residues. CDR3 sequence reads: CASSQDFPRVLGIGTQYF. The CDR3, as DNA: TGCGCCAGCAGCCAAGACTTTCCTAGGGTGTTGGGTATCGGTACGCAGTATTTT.

This clonotype was seen ten or more times. CDR3 region: CASSLVSWGANSPLHF. The DNA for the CDR3 is TGTGCCAGCAGCTTAGTTTCGTGGGGTGCTAATTCACCCCTCCACTTT. This chain connects TRBV7-2 to TRBJ1-6; unclear D gene. Germline CDR1 reads SGHTA; CDR2 reads FQGNSA. Trimming cost V 1 base and J 6 bases, with 13 bases left between them. CDR3 length: 16 amino acids.

The table lists this clonotype with many counts. V gene TRBV7-9 combines with J gene TRBJ2-3, with D unclear. V dropped 4 bases and J dropped 1 base, with 9 bases sitting between them. This CDR3 region has 14 residues. Germline V gene sequence: CDR1 SEHNR, CDR2 FQNEAQ (reference sequence). The CDR3 loop is CASSSQVRTDTQYF. The DNA for the CDR3 is TGTGCCAGCAGCTCCCAGGTCCGCACAGATACGCAGTATTTT.

This clonotype was detected ten times or more. The chain uses TRBV6-5 and TRBJ2-5, with 9 bases that match TRBD2. The germline CDR1 and CDR2 sequences are MNHEY and SVGAGI. The CDR3 is 16 amino acids. V was clipped by 4 bases and J by 5 bases; unmatched bases: 11. CDR3: CASSWGLAPTGETQYF. The CDR3 DNA reads as TGTGCCAGCAGTTGGGGACTAGCACCTACGGGGGAGACCCAGTACTTC.

This clonotype was detected many times. This chain uses TRBV19 with TRBJ2-2; D gene ambiguous. The CDR3 is made up of 13 amino acids. Germline CDR1 and CDR2: LNHDA and SQIVND (reference sequence). V was trimmed by 7 bases and J by 0 bases, leaving 6 bases between them. CDR3 amino acids: CASIASNTGELFF. The CDR3 coding sequence is TGTGCCAGTATTGCCTCGAACACCGGGGAGCTGTTTTTT.

This clonotype has a count of ten or more. The chain joins TRBV4-1 to TRBJ1-1; D ambiguous. V shed 0 bases and J shed 3 bases, with 29 bases lying between them. Germline V gives CDR1 MGHRA, CDR2 YSYEKL. This CDR3 spans 21 amino acids. In nucleotides, the CDR3 is TGCGCCAGCAGCCAAGATTTCGATCGTCTTTCCCAGTGGGGTTTTTACACTGAAGCTTTCTTT. Translation gives CASSQDFDRLSQWGFYTEAFF.

Only a few counts were recorded for this clonotype. CDR3 protein: CASSLAREGEFF. DNA of the CDR3: TGTGCCAGCAGCTTAGCGAGGGAGGGCGAGTTCTTC. The V gene is TRBV7-9, the J gene TRBJ2-1, with 7 bases aligning to TRBD2. CDR3 length: 12 residues. Germline V lookup: CDR1 SEHNR, CDR2 FQNEAQ (reference sequence). V gave up 0 bases and J gave up 14 bases; unmatched junction bases: 4.

This clonotype was seen a handful of times. The chain joins TRBV3-1 to TRBJ2-1; D ambiguous. The CDR3 contains 11 residues. Germline CDR1 reads LGHDT; CDR2 reads YNNKEL (reference sequence). V lost 1 base, J lost 16 bases, and 11 bases lay in between. This CDR3 reads CASSQAIVVFF. The CDR3, as DNA: TGTGCCAGCAGCCAAGCGATCGTTGTATTCTTC.

This chain links TRBV5-1 with TRBJ1-1, with TRBD1 as a possible D gene (5 bases). Trimming removed 2 bases at V and 0 bases at J, with 17 bases between. The CDR3 sequence is 17 residues long. Germline values: CDR1 SGHRS, CDR2 YFSETQ. CDR3 residues: CASSFTPTTAMNTEAFF. CDR3 DNA: TGCGCCAGCAGCTTTACCCCAACGACAGCAATGAACACTGAAGCTTTCTTT.

This clonotype appeared a few times. This rearrangement joins TRBV20-1 to TRBJ2-7, with D possibly TRBD2 on 6 matching bases. Germline CDR1 and CDR2: DFQATT and SNEGSKA (reference sequence). This CDR3 comprises 14 residues. Trimming shortened V by 0 bases and J by 0 bases, and 9 bases separated the two germline ends. This CDR3 reads CSARELALSYEQYF. DNA of the CDR3: TGCAGTGCTAGAGAGCTAGCGCTCTCCTACGAGCAGTACTTC.

Ten or more counts support this clonotype. CDR3 sequence reads: CASSFIGREQFF. CDR3 sequence (DNA): TGTGCCAGCAGTTTTATAGGGAGGGAGCAGTTCTTC. The rearrangement uses TRBV28 and TRBJ2-1; a weak D match, TRBD2 (6 bases). CDR1 and CDR2 from the germline V gene are MDHEN and SYDVKM. The CDR3 is 12 residues long. Between the trimmed V and J ends, which lost 3 bases and 10 bases, there was a span of 10 bases.

V and J are TRBV9 and TRBJ2-1; 9 nucleotides match TRBD2. The CDR3 spans 16 residues. Trimming at V came to 1 base and at J to 4 bases, leaving 6 bases not matched to a gene. Germline CDR1 SGDLS, CDR2 YYNGEE. The CDR3 spells CASSVSGLARYNEQFF. The DNA of the CDR3 is TGTGCCAGCAGCGTATCGGGACTAGCCAGGTACAATGAGCAGTTCTTC.

This clonotype was seen many times. The chain employs TRBV4-3 and TRBJ2-7, with 7 bases aligning to TRBD2. J lost 9 bases, V lost 0 bases, and 11 bases had no gene match. The CDR3 contains 15 residues. Germline V gives CDR1 LGHNA, CDR2 YSLEER. In DNA form, the CDR3 reads TGCGCCAGCAGCCAAGAAGCGGGACCGGTTTTGCGGCAGTACTTC. It codes for CASSQEAGPVLRQYF.

The chain employs TRBV16 and TRBJ2-6; tentative D call: TRBD2 (6 bases). V lost 8 bases and J lost 3, with 20 bases in between. Germline V lookup: CDR1 KGHSY, CDR2 FQNENV. The CDR3 covers 17 residues. The CDR3 reads CASCPWGVGLGANVLTF. The DNA for the CDR3 is TGTGCCAGCTGCCCATGGGGGGTGGGGCTTGGGGCCAACGTCCTGACTTTC.

This rearrangement joins TRBV28 to TRBJ1-1; no firm D call. V was shortened by 4 bases and J by 0 bases, with 12 bases between the two germline ends. Germline CDR1 MDHEN, CDR2 SYDVKM. The CDR3 runs 15 residues. CDR3: CASSSDVEVNTEAFF. The CDR3 DNA reads TGTGCCAGCAGTTCTGACGTGGAGGTGAACACTGAAGCTTTCTTT.

This clonotype was counted between two and nine times. The chain has TRBV3-1 and TRBJ2-1; 8 nucleotides line up with TRBD2. The CDR3 totals 15 residues. Unmatched junction bases numbered 9, after V lost 5 bases and J lost 6 bases. Germline CDR1 reads LGHDT; CDR2 reads YNNKEL (reference sequence). CDR3 nucleotides: TGTGCCAGCAGCAAACCGGGACTAGAAGGCAATGAGCAGTTCTTC. Translating it yields CASSKPGLEGNEQFF.

This clonotype was found a few times. This chain's CDR3 is CASLPNSGTTNNEQFF. As DNA, the CDR3 is TGTGCCAGCCTCCCGAATAGCGGGACTACCAACAATGAGCAGTTCTTC. The genes are TRBV2 and TRBJ2-1, with 8 bases fitting TRBD2. The V gene end was trimmed by 8 bases and the J gene end by 5 bases; junction bases not matched to a gene: 14. Germline V CDR1 and CDR2: SNHLY, FYNNEI. This CDR3 spans 16 amino acids.

This clonotype has a handful of counts. V is TRBV29-1 and J is TRBJ2-5; a weak D match, TRBD1 (6 bases). Trimming removed 7 bases from V and 5 bases from J, with 8 bases in between. The CDR3 contains 10 residues. Germline V lookup: CDR1 SQVTM, CDR2 ANQGSEA. For the CDR3, the DNA is TGCAGCGGTCAGGGGGAGACCCAGTACTTC. It specifies CSGQGETQYF.

This clonotype was detected only a few times. This chain connects TRBV11-1 to TRBJ2-2, with 14 positions matching TRBD2. Germline-derived CDR1 and CDR2 are SGHAT and FQDESV (reference sequence). The CDR3 loop spans 18 amino acids. V was clipped by 5 bases and J by 1 base; unmatched bases: 6. The CDR3 here is CASSAGLAGEENTGELFF. As DNA, the CDR3 is TGTGCCAGCAGCGCGGGACTAGCGGGAGAGGAGAACACCGGGGAGCTGTTTTTT.

This clonotype has a count of ten or more. V gene TRBV6-2 or TRBV6-3 combines with J gene TRBJ2-3, with 11 bases aligning to TRBD2. Germline V gene lookup returns CDR1 MNHEY and CDR2 SVGEGT. The length of the CDR3 is 15 residues. The junction had 7 bases not matched to a gene; V was cut back by 5 bases and J by 6 bases. The CDR3 is CASSPTSGSFDTQYF. For the CDR3, the DNA is TGTGCCAGCAGTCCAACTAGCGGGAGTTTTGATACGCAGTATTTT.

This clonotype appeared many times. The chain recombines TRBV5-1 with TRBJ2-7, with TRBD2 matching over 8 bases. CDR3 size: 15 residues. Losses at the gene ends were 3 bases for V and 6 bases for J; bases not matched to a gene: 11. Per germline, CDR1 SGHRS and CDR2 YFSETQ. The CDR3 bases are TGCGCCAGCAGCTCCGGGAGTAGCGGGATTCGCGAGCAGTACTTC. Residues: CASSSGSSGIREQYF.

V gene TRBV4-2 combines with J gene TRBJ2-1, with D perhaps TRBD2 (5 bases). With 5 bases removed from V and 3 bases from J, the gap between germline ends came to 17 bases. This CDR3 is 16 amino acids long. The V gene's germline CDR1 is LGHNA and CDR2 YNFKEQ. CDR3 bases: TGTGCCAGCAGCGGAGGAGACGGTCGGGACTACAATGAGCAGTTCTTC. Protein product: CASSGGDGRDYNEQFF.

This clonotype was seen only a few times. The V and J genes are TRBV6-5 and TRBJ1-6; maybe TRBD1 (6 bases). Germline V gives CDR1 MNHEY, CDR2 SVGAGI. Trimming removed 0 bases at V and 0 bases at J, with 6 bases between. The CDR3 spans 16 residues. The CDR3 spells CASSYSDSSYNSPLHF. CDR3 DNA sequence: TGTGCCAGCAGTTACTCGGACAGCTCCTATAATTCACCCCTCCACTTT.